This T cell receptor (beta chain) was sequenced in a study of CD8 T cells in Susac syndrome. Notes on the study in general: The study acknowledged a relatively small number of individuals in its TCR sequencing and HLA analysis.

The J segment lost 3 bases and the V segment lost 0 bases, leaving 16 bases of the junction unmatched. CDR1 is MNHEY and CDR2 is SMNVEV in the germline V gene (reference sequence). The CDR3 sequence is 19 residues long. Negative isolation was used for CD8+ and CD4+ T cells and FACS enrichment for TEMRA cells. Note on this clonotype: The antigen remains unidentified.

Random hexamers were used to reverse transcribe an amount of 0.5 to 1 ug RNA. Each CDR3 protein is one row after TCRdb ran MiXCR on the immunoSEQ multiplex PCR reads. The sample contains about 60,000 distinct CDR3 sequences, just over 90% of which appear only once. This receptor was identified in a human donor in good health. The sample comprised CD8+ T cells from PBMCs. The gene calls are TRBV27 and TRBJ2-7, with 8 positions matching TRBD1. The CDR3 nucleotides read TGTGCCAGCAGTTTATCGATGCTACCGGACAGGGCAGGTCACTACGAGCAGTACTTC. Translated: CASSLSMLPDRAGHYEQYF.